The next 30 T cell receptor beta chains were all read from a single sample in a study of T cells in Graves' hyperthyroidism and ophthalmopathy. The TCR beta CDR3 regions underwent amplification using RNA transcripts as the source. The primer set for the first-round RT-PCR of the TCR CDR3 was HTBI. TCRdb processed the multiplex PCR reads anew with MiXCR; each CDR3 protein has one entry. This repertoire shows hundreds of thousands of distinct CDR3 sequences, approximately 14% found once; its top ten account for 10%. Source material: blood. The source is a woman between 18 and 29 years old with Graves' hyperthyroidism.

This clonotype has just one count. The chain is built from TRBV30 and TRBJ1-2, with D possibly being TRBD1 (5 bases). V gave up 0 bases and J gave up 8 bases, with 13 bases separating them. CDR1 and CDR2 (germline): GTSNPN, SVGIG (reference sequence). CDR3 length equals 13 residues. CDR3 DNA sequence: TGTGCCTGGAGTGTCTCCGGGGGTCAAGGCTACACCTTC. Protein product: CAWSVSGGQGYTF.

The chain uses TRBV4-2 and TRBJ2-1, with D maybe TRBD2 (5 bases). The length of the CDR3 is 15 residues. Germline V gene lookup returns CDR1 LGHNA and CDR2 YNFKEQ. The ends were cut back, 3 bases at V and 3 bases at J, with 12 bases in the middle. CDR3 region: CASSQPGFYYNEQFF. The CDR3 DNA is TGTGCCAGCAGCCAGCCGGGATTTTACTACAATGAGCAGTTCTTC.

A note on this clonotype: This CDR3 fails to terminate in the conserved phenylalanine or tryptophan, so it likely reflects a read error. This chain joins TRBV5-1 and TRBJ1-4, with 7 bases that match TRBD1. The V gene's germline CDR1 is SGHRS and CDR2 YFSETQ. This CDR3 comprises 19 residues. V lost 1 base, J lost 8 bases, and 20 bases stayed unmatched. In DNA form, the CDR3 reads TGCGCCAGCAGCTTGTGGACCGCTTTGGGGACAGCCGGGAGGGAAAAACTGTTTCTT. It codes for CASSLWTALGTAGREKLFL.

This clonotype has a handful of counts. V is TRBV20-1 and J is TRBJ2-4; 7 bases align to TRBD1. V trimming: 6 bases; J trimming: 3 bases; junction bases outside the gene matches: 5. From germline, CDR1 is DFQATT and CDR2 SNEGSKA (reference sequence). CDR3 length: 13 residues. Here the CDR3 reads CSALTGDKNIQYF. In DNA, the CDR3 is TGCAGTGCCCTCACAGGGGACAAAAACATTCAGTACTTC.

This clonotype was detected a few times. This chain links TRBV7-9 with TRBJ2-5, with 8 bases that match TRBD1. V lost 7 bases to trimming and J lost 6 bases; unmatched junction nucleotides: 13. The CDR3 loop spans 15 amino acids. In germline, CDR1 is SEHNR, CDR2 FQNEAQ (reference sequence). CDR3 DNA sequence: TGTGCCAGCACTCCCCCCGGACAGGGTTTGCAGACCCAGTACTTC. Residues: CASTPPGQGLQTQYF.

Comment on this clonotype: This may be a read error, as it is one base from a much larger clone. The chain links TRBV7-3 to TRBJ2-5, with D perhaps matching TRBD2 (5 bases). Germline lookup yields CDR1 SGHTA and CDR2 FQGTGA. CDR3 length: 15 amino acids. V gave up 3 bases and J gave up 5 bases, with 16 bases separating them. The chain's CDR3 is CASSLSTNERETQYF. CDR3 bases: TGTGCCAGCAGCTTGTCTACCAACGAGCGGGAGACCCAGTACTTC. Using reference TRBV7-3 and TRBJ2-5 for the parts outside the CDR3, the full variable domain is GAGVSQTPSNKVTEKGKYVELRCDPISGHTALYWYRQSLGQGPEFLIYFQGTGAADDSGLPNDRFFAVRPEGSVSTLKIQRTERGDSAVYLCASSLSTNERETQYFGPGTRLLVL.

This clonotype was observed at least ten times. This chain links TRBV4-1 with TRBJ2-5; the D gene is possibly TRBD2 (6 bases). V was pared by 4 bases and J by 2 bases, with 8 bases between. The CDR3 sequence is 13 residues long. Germline V CDR1 and CDR2: MGHRA, YSYEKL. DNA for the CDR3: TGCGCCAGCAGCCGACTAGTACAAGAGACCCAGTACTTC. Translating it yields CASSRLVQETQYF.

This clonotype turned up a few times. The chain is built from TRBV28 and TRBJ2-2, with D unresolved. Germline V gene lookup returns CDR1 MDHEN and CDR2 SYDVKM. Trimming cost V 2 bases and J 5 bases, with 18 bases left between them. The CDR3 loop spans 17 amino acids. The CDR3 DNA reads TGTGCCAGCAGTTTAAGCCCCTTTGCCTTGGGGACCGGGGAGCTGTTTTTT. Amino acids: CASSLSPFALGTGELFF.

CDR3 DNA: TGTGCCAGCAGGGAACAGGGCTATTACGAGCAGTACTTC. Encoded protein: CASREQGYYEQYF. This chain connects TRBV28 to TRBJ2-7; the D gene is possibly TRBD1 (6 bases). CDR3 length equals 13 residues. Germline assignment: CDR1 MDHEN and CDR2 SYDVKM. V was shortened by 6 bases and J by 4 bases, with 13 bases between the two germline ends.

This sequence joins TRBV19 and TRBJ2-5; the D call may be TRBD1 or TRBD2 (7 bases each). V was pared by 6 bases and J by 3 bases, with 14 bases between. Germline values: CDR1 LNHDA, CDR2 SQIVND (reference sequence). The CDR3 has 14 amino acids. The CDR3 nucleotides are TGTGCCAGTAGAGGCAGGGGGGGAGAAGAGACCCAGTACTTC. This translates into CASRGRGGEETQYF.

This sequence joins TRBV18 and TRBJ2-2, with D unclear. V dropped 4 bases and J dropped 1 base, with 10 bases sitting between them. The germline V gene encodes CDR1 KGHSH and CDR2 LQKENI. The CDR3 has 15 amino acids. The CDR3 is CASSQLKGNTGELFF. CDR3 in DNA: TGTGCCAGCTCACAGCTCAAGGGGAACACCGGGGAGCTGTTTTTT.

This clonotype has only a few counts. The chain recombines TRBV27 with TRBJ2-1; no definite D call. Trimming pared 4 bases from V and 6 bases from J, leaving 4 bases between. Germline CDR1 is MNHEY and CDR2 is SMNVEV (reference sequence). The CDR3 is 11 residues long. CDR3 protein: CASSWFNEQFF. CDR3 DNA: TGTGCCAGCAGTTGGTTCAATGAGCAGTTCTTC.

The V gene is TRBV6-1, the J gene TRBJ2-1, with 8 bases matching TRBD2. The V segment lost 6 bases and the J segment 5 bases; nucleotides outside the gene matches: 18. The CDR3 runs 18 residues. Germline V gene data show CDR1 as MNHNS and CDR2 as SASEGT. The CDR3 sequence is CASSHTLTGAGVDNEQFF. The CDR3 DNA is TGTGCCAGCAGCCACACCCTCACGGGAGCGGGAGTGGACAATGAGCAGTTCTTC.

This clonotype has only a few counts. The V gene is TRBV13, the J gene TRBJ2-7; 10 nucleotides align to TRBD1. This CDR3 is built from 17 residues. J lost 7 bases, V lost 5 bases, and 17 bases had no gene match. From germline, CDR1 is PRHDT and CDR2 FYEKMQ (reference sequence). The CDR3 DNA sequence: TGTGCCAGCAGCCCACCGTTTATGGACAGGGGGTCGGGTGAGCAGTACTTC. Encoded protein: CASSPPFMDRGSGEQYF.

V gene TRBV3-1 combines with J gene TRBJ2-1, with TRBD1 matching over 8 bases. Trimming took 3 bases from V and 0 from J; bases not matched to a gene: 4. The CDR3 length is 16 residues. Germline assignment: CDR1 LGHDT and CDR2 YNNKEL (reference sequence). The CDR3 DNA sequence: TGTGCCAGCAGCCACTCGGACAGGGTCTCCTACAATGAGCAGTTCTTC. Translating it yields CASSHSDRVSYNEQFF.

This rearrangement joins TRBV28 to TRBJ1-6; D remains ambiguous. The CDR3 sequence is 12 residues long. V was cut by 6 bases and J by 10 bases, with 10 bases left in between. Germline CDR1 is MDHEN and CDR2 is SYDVKM. CDR3 nucleotides: TGTGCCAGCAGCGGCTTCAGGTCACCCCTCCACTTT. It yields the protein CASSGFRSPLHF.

A few counts support this clonotype. This chain connects TRBV29-1 to TRBJ2-5; TRBD1 aligns across 9 bases. V dropped 4 bases and J dropped 1; count of bases not matched to a gene: 13. The CDR3 extends over 17 amino acids. Per the germline V gene, CDR1 is SQVTM and CDR2 is ANQGSEA. CDR3 in amino acids: CSVAGTGSEASQETQYF. CDR3 coding DNA: TGCAGCGTTGCCGGGACAGGGTCCGAAGCTAGCCAAGAGACCCAGTACTTC.

The rearrangement joins TRBV9 to TRBJ1-5; D might be TRBD1 (6 bases). This CDR3 has 13 amino acids. CDR1 is SGDLS, CDR2 YYNGEE, per germline. With 5 bases removed from V and 8 bases from J, the gap between germline ends came to 14 bases. In DNA, the CDR3 is TGTGCCAGCAGGACCGGGACACGGGAGCCCCAGCATTTT. It is translated as CASRTGTREPQHF.

This chain links TRBV24-1 with TRBJ1-2; D gene unclear. Germline V gene sequence: CDR1 KGHDR, CDR2 SFDVKD. The CDR3 contains 14 residues. The V end lost 4 bases, the J end lost 3 bases, and 11 bases lay between the germline ends. CDR3 coding DNA: TGTGCCACCAGTGAAACGGGCTGGGACTATGGCTACACCTTC. This gives the protein CATSETGWDYGYTF.

This clonotype was detected ten times or more. The rearrangement uses TRBV7-3 and TRBJ2-3; possibly TRBD2 for D (5 bases). V dropped 0 bases and J dropped 6 bases, with 10 bases sitting between them. The CDR3 spans 14 residues. Germline-derived CDR1 and CDR2 are SGHTA and FQGTGA. CDR3 sequence: CASSLTGAKDTQYF. The CDR3 DNA reads TGTGCCAGCAGCTTAACGGGAGCCAAGGATACGCAGTATTTT.

There are a few counts of this clonotype. The CDR3 reads CASSNFLDRGPRYNEQFF. The CDR3 DNA is TGTGCCAGTAGTAACTTTTTGGACAGGGGCCCTAGATACAATGAGCAGTTCTTC. The rearrangement links TRBV19 to TRBJ2-1; 9 nucleotides agree with TRBD1. This CDR3 is 18 amino acids long. The J segment lost 4 bases and the V segment lost 4 bases, leaving 14 bases of the junction unmatched. Germline assignment: CDR1 LNHDA and CDR2 SQIVND (reference sequence).

This clonotype was seen many times. J is TRBJ2-5 and V is TRBV29-1; 9 positions agree with TRBD1. Unmatched junction bases numbered 15, after V lost 6 bases and J lost 4 bases. This CDR3 comprises 16 residues. Germline CDR1 SQVTM, CDR2 ANQGSEA. The CDR3 loop is CSVRRAGTGIGETQYF. CDR3 DNA: TGCAGCGTCCGCCGCGCGGGGACAGGGATAGGAGAGACCCAGTACTTC.

At least ten counts were recorded for this clonotype. This rearrangement joins TRBV18 to TRBJ2-5, with D uncertain. CDR3 length: 14 residues. The V end lost 3 bases, the J end lost 4 bases, and 12 bases lay between the germline ends. Germline V lookup: CDR1 KGHSH, CDR2 LQKENI. The CDR3, as DNA: TGTGCCAGCTCACCCGTACGGTCCATAGAGACCCAGTACTTC. It translates to CASSPVRSIETQYF.

This clonotype came up many times. The CDR3 sequence: CASSFLKLRVAANEQFF. For the CDR3, the DNA is TGTGCCAGCAGTTTCCTGAAATTGCGGGTTGCTGCGAATGAGCAGTTCTTC. The genes are TRBV28 and TRBJ2-1; maybe TRBD2 (5 bases). The ends were cut back, 3 bases at V and 7 bases at J, with 22 bases in the middle. This CDR3 has 17 residues. Germline values: CDR1 MDHEN, CDR2 SYDVKM.

The chain carries TRBV6-5 and TRBJ1-4; D is ambiguous. Germline V gene sequence: CDR1 MNHEY, CDR2 SVGAGI. Trimming took off 0 bases at V and 6 bases at J, with 14 bases between the two ends. CDR3 length: 16 amino acids. The CDR3 spells CASSYSSRPWHEKLFF. DNA for the CDR3: TGTGCCAGCAGTTACTCGAGCAGGCCCTGGCATGAAAAACTGTTTTTT.

This clonotype was seen a few times. The V gene is TRBV12-3 or TRBV12-4, the J gene TRBJ2-3; 9 nucleotides align to TRBD2. V was clipped by 7 bases and J by 0 bases; unmatched bases: 14. The CDR3 runs 18 residues. CDR3: CASTPGFLAGPSTDTQYF. For the CDR3, the DNA is TGTGCCAGCACACCCGGGTTCCTAGCGGGACCGAGCACAGATACGCAGTATTTT.

This clonotype was counted many times. This chain uses TRBV7-9 with TRBJ1-6; 7 bases map to TRBD1. The ends lost 3 bases at V and 6 bases at J; junction bases unmatched: 2. Germline values: CDR1 SEHNR, CDR2 FQNEAQ (reference sequence). This CDR3 region has 14 residues. In nucleotides, the CDR3 is TGTGCCAGCAGCTTGGGGACAGCTAATTCACCCCTCCACTTT. This codes for CASSLGTANSPLHF.

The CDR3: CASSYGQGANTEAFF. CDR3 in DNA: TGTGCCAGCAGTTACGGCCAGGGGGCCAACACTGAAGCTTTCTTT. The chain has TRBV6-5 and TRBJ1-1, with 8 bases lining up with TRBD1. Germline V gene sequence: CDR1 MNHEY, CDR2 SVGAGI. The CDR3 sequence is 15 residues long. V shed 2 bases, J shed 2 bases, and the junction held 4 bases outside the gene matches.

The CDR3 here is CASSVHLGGSYNEQFF. The CDR3 region has the DNA TGTGCCAGCAGCGTACACCTCGGGGGCTCCTACAATGAGCAGTTCTTC. The chain couples TRBV14 to TRBJ2-1; tentative D call: TRBD2 (6 bases). Germline V gene lookup returns CDR1 SGHDN and CDR2 FVKESK. Trimming took 5 bases from V and 0 from J, leaving 14 bases between them. The length of the CDR3 is 16 residues.

This clonotype was picked up many times. V is TRBV28 and J is TRBJ2-1; 11 positions agree with TRBD2. This CDR3 has 15 residues. Germline values: CDR1 MDHEN, CDR2 SYDVKM. The ends lost 7 bases at V and 7 bases at J; junction bases unmatched: 9. The CDR3 nucleotides are TGTGCCAGCATTGTAGCGGGAGGGCGGGAGAATGAGCAGTTCTTC. It encodes CASIVAGGRENEQFF.